Listed below are T cell receptor beta chains from one sample, sequenced in a study of OX40 agonist ivuxolimab in advanced cancers. The data were produced by immunoSEQ multiplex PCR, yet TCRdb's version contains in-frame clones alone and is incomplete. The table has about 59,000 clones, less than 85% seen once. The specimen was CD4+ or CD8+ T cells sorted from blood, collected in a trial of the OX40 agonist ivuxolimab. The receptors derive from an adult with an advanced solid tumor such as melanoma, head and neck, liver or kidney cancer. Each CDR3 is given with its conserved first and last residue. Fields, in order: D gene, J gene, V gene, clone size, CDR3 protein, CDR3 DNA. D genes are given only for firm matches. Clone size, where shown, is once, few, many, or a class for clones that have expanded.

d_gene: NA; j_gene: TRBJ1-1; v_gene: TRBV27; abundance: few; CDR3aa: CASRTRGARTEAFF; CDR3nt: TGTGCCAGCAGAACCCGGGGGGCGCGAACTGAAGCTTTCTTT
d_gene: NA; j_gene: TRBJ2-2; v_gene: TRBV2; abundance: NA; CDR3aa: CASKGPNTGELFF; CDR3nt: TGTGCCAGCAAAGGACCGAACACCGGGGAGCTGTTTTTT
d_gene: NA; j_gene: TRBJ2-7; v_gene: TRBV28; abundance: NA; CDR3aa: CASSPTGAGLNF; CDR3nt: TGTGCCAGCAGCCCTACCGGGGCAGGGCTGAACTTC
d_gene: TRBD1; j_gene: TRBJ2-3; v_gene: TRBV14; abundance: NA; CDR3aa: CASSQSDRGQQDTQYF; CDR3nt: TGTGCCAGCAGCCAAAGTGACAGGGGGCAGCAAGATACGCAGTATTTT
d_gene: TRBD2; j_gene: TRBJ2-2; v_gene: TRBV10-3; abundance: NA; CDR3aa: CASILQGGDTGELFF; CDR3nt: TGTGCCAGCATTTTGCAGGGAGGGGACACCGGGGAGCTGTTTTTT
d_gene: NA; j_gene: TRBJ2-7; v_gene: TRBV7-9; abundance: NA; CDR3aa: CASSLGHDYEQYF; CDR3nt: TGTGCCAGCAGCTTGGGACACGACTACGAGCAGTACTTC
d_gene: NA; j_gene: TRBJ1-4; v_gene: TRBV5-1; abundance: NA; CDR3aa: CASRTGGSANEKLFF; CDR3nt: TGCGCCAGCAGAACAGGAGGCTCGGCTAATGAAAAACTGTTTTTT
d_gene: TRBD1; j_gene: TRBJ1-1; v_gene: TRBV9; abundance: NA; CDR3aa: CASSKTGANTEAFF; CDR3nt: TGTGCCAGCAGCAAGACAGGGGCGAACACTGAAGCTTTCTTT
d_gene: NA; j_gene: TRBJ2-3; v_gene: TRBV19; abundance: NA; CDR3aa: CASSVGSDTQYF; CDR3nt: TGTGCCAGTAGTGTAGGGTCAGATACGCAGTATTTT
d_gene: NA; j_gene: TRBJ2-2; v_gene: TRBV11-2; abundance: NA; CDR3aa: CASSLDLAEGDTGELFF; CDR3nt: TGTGCCAGCAGCTTAGATCTGGCGGAGGGGGACACCGGGGAGCTGTTTTTT
d_gene: TRBD2; j_gene: TRBJ2-3; v_gene: TRBV25-1; abundance: NA; CDR3aa: CASSEPTSGTDTQYF; CDR3nt: TGTGCCAGCAGTGAGCCGACTAGCGGGACAGATACGCAGTATTTT
d_gene: NA; j_gene: TRBJ2-2; v_gene: TRBV2; abundance: NA; CDR3aa: CASNDGTNTGELFF; CDR3nt: TGTGCCAGCAACGACGGAACCAACACCGGGGAGCTGTTTTTT
d_gene: NA; j_gene: TRBJ2-2; v_gene: TRBV6-1; abundance: NA; CDR3aa: CASREVRSGELFF; CDR3nt: TGTGCCAGCAGAGAGGTCCGGTCCGGGGAGCTGTTTTTT
d_gene: NA; j_gene: TRBJ1-1; v_gene: TRBV4-2; abundance: NA; CDR3aa: CASSQASARNTEAFF; CDR3nt: TGTGCCAGCAGCCAAGCATCGGCCAGAAACACTGAAGCTTTCTTT
d_gene: NA; j_gene: TRBJ2-5; v_gene: TRBV5-1; abundance: medium-sized; CDR3aa: CASSLRETQYF; CDR3nt: TGCGCCAGCAGCTTGAGGGAGACCCAGTACTTC
d_gene: NA; j_gene: TRBJ2-5; v_gene: TRBV11-2; abundance: NA; CDR3aa: CASSLVAGTGETQYF; CDR3nt: TGTGCCAGCAGCTTAGTGGCGGGTACGGGGGAGACCCAGTACTTC
d_gene: TRBD1; j_gene: TRBJ1-5; v_gene: TRBV2; abundance: few; CDR3aa: CASRWTGDQPQHF; CDR3nt: TGTGCCAGCAGGTGGACAGGGGATCAGCCCCAGCATTTT
d_gene: TRBD1; j_gene: TRBJ2-5; v_gene: TRBV5-4; abundance: NA; CDR3aa: CASSRLGQGARETQYF; CDR3nt: TGTGCCAGCAGCCGTCTGGGACAGGGGGCCCGTGAGACCCAGTACTTC
d_gene: NA; j_gene: TRBJ1-1; v_gene: TRBV18; abundance: once; CDR3aa: CASSPLKRGLDTEAFF; CDR3nt: TGTGCCAGCTCACCACTAAAGAGGGGCCTGGACACTGAAGCTTTCTTT
d_gene: NA; j_gene: TRBJ2-7; v_gene: TRBV25-1; abundance: NA; CDR3aa: CASSARGALYSYEQYF; CDR3nt: TGTGCCAGCAGCGCCCGGGGGGCCCTCTATTCCTACGAGCAGTACTTC
d_gene: TRBD1; j_gene: TRBJ2-1; v_gene: TRBV19; abundance: NA; CDR3aa: CASVSGTGGGEQFF; CDR3nt: TGTGCCAGCGTCTCCGGGACAGGGGGAGGTGAGCAGTTCTTC
d_gene: TRBD2; j_gene: TRBJ2-5; v_gene: TRBV11-2; abundance: NA; CDR3aa: CASSLVAGGGETQYF; CDR3nt: TGTGCCAGCAGCTTAGTAGCGGGAGGAGGTGAGACCCAGTACTTC
d_gene: NA; j_gene: TRBJ1-1; v_gene: TRBV11-2; abundance: NA; CDR3aa: CASSFILGAEAFF; CDR3nt: TGTGCCAGCAGCTTCATCCTCGGGGCTGAAGCTTTCTTT
d_gene: NA; j_gene: TRBJ2-5; v_gene: TRBV7-2; abundance: NA; CDR3aa: CASSSYGETQYF; CDR3nt: TGTGCCAGCAGCTCCTATGGGGAGACCCAGTACTTC
d_gene: TRBD2; j_gene: TRBJ2-6; v_gene: TRBV11-3; abundance: NA; CDR3aa: CASSFPGTISDSGANVLTF; CDR3nt: TGTGCCAGCAGCTTCCCCGGGACTATTTCGGATTCTGGGGCCAACGTCCTGACTTTC
d_gene: NA; j_gene: TRBJ2-7; v_gene: TRBV27; abundance: NA; CDR3aa: CASSSPGLDVVQYF; CDR3nt: TGTGCCAGCAGTTCTCCGGGCCTAGATGTGGTGCAGTACTTC
d_gene: NA; j_gene: TRBJ1-6; v_gene: TRBV4-1; abundance: NA; CDR3aa: CASSQEGGRGGSPLHF; CDR3nt: TGCGCCAGCAGCCAAGAAGGAGGCAGGGGAGGTTCACCCCTCCACTTT
d_gene: TRBD2; j_gene: TRBJ2-7; v_gene: TRBV7-2; abundance: NA; CDR3aa: CASSLSGTSGYEQYF; CDR3nt: TGTGCCAGCAGCTTATCCGGGACTAGCGGCTACGAGCAGTACTTC
d_gene: NA; j_gene: TRBJ1-1; v_gene: TRBV18; abundance: NA; CDR3aa: CASSPTPMAEAFF; CDR3nt: TGTGCCAGCTCACCCACCCCAATGGCTGAAGCTTTCTTT
d_gene: TRBD1; j_gene: TRBJ1-2; v_gene: TRBV10-3; abundance: NA; CDR3aa: CAITPGTGDGYTF; CDR3nt: TGTGCCATCACCCCGGGGACAGGGGACGGCTACACCTTC
d_gene: NA; j_gene: TRBJ1-2; v_gene: TRBV7-2; abundance: NA; CDR3aa: CASSLPSPIYGYTF; CDR3nt: TGTGCCAGCAGCTTACCCTCCCCGATCTATGGCTACACCTTC
d_gene: NA; j_gene: TRBJ2-1; v_gene: TRBV6-5; abundance: once; CDR3aa: CASSFTNDEQFF; CDR3nt: TGTGCCAGCAGTTTTACCAACGATGAGCAGTTCTTC
d_gene: NA; j_gene: TRBJ1-2; v_gene: TRBV19; abundance: NA; CDR3aa: CASSIDRGPFAYGYTF; CDR3nt: TGTGCCAGTAGTATAGATCGGGGACCCTTTGCTTATGGCTACACCTTC